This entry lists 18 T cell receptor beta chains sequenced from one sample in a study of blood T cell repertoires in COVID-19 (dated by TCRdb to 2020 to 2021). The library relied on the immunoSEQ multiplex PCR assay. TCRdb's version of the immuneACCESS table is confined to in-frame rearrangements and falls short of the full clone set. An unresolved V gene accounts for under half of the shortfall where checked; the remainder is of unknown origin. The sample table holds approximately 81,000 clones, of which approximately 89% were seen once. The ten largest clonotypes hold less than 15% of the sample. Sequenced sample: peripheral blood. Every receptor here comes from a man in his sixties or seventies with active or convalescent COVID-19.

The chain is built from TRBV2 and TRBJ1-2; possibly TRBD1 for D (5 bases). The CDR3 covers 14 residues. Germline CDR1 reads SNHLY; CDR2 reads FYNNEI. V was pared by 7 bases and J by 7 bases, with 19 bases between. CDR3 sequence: CASILRDFPSGYTF. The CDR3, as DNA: TGTGCCAGCATTTTGAGGGACTTTCCTAGTGGCTACACCTTC.

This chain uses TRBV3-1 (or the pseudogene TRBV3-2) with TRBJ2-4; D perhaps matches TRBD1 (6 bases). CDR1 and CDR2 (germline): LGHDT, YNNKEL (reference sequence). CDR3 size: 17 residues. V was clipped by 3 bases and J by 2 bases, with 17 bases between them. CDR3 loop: CASSHIDWGLTKNIQYF. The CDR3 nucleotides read TGTGCCAGCAGCCACATAGATTGGGGGCTGACCAAAAACATTCAGTACTTC.

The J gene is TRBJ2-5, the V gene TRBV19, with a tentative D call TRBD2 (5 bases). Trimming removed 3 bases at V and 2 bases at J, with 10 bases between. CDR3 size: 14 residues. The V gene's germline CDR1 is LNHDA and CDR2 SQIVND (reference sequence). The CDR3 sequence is CASSIRRTQETQYF. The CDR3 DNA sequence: TGTGCCAGTAGTATTCGCCGGACTCAAGAGACCCAGTACTTC.

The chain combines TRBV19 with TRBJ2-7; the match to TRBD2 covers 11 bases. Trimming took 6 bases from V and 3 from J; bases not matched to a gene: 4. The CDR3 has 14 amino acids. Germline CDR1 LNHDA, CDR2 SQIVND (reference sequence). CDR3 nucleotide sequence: TGTGCCAGTAGCCGACTAGCGGGGAGCTACGAGCAGTACTTC. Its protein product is CASSRLAGSYEQYF. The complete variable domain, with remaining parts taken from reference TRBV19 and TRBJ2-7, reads DGGITQSPKYLFRKEGQNVTLSCEQNLNHDAMYWYRQDPGQGLRLIYYSQIVNDFQKGDIAEGYSVSREKKESFPLTVTSAQKNPTAFYLCASSRLAGSYEQYFGPGTRLTVT.

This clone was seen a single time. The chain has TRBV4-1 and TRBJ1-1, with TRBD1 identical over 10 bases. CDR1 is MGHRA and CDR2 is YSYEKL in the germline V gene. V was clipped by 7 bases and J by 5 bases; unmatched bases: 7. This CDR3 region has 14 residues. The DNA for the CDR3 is TGCGCCAGCACGCTTCGACAGGGGGCAACTGAAGCTTTCTTT. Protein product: CASTLRQGATEAFF.

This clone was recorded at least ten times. The CDR3 protein is CASSSLLAGNLYEQYF. The CDR3 DNA reads TGTGCCAGCAGTTCTCTCTTGGCAGGGAATCTATACGAGCAGTACTTC. J is TRBJ2-7 and V is TRBV28, with D perhaps matching TRBD1 (5 bases). The CDR3 runs to 16 residues. Between the trimmed V and J ends, which lost 4 bases and 4 bases, there was a span of 20 bases. CDR1 is MDHEN and CDR2 is SYDVKM in the germline V gene. Filled out from reference TRBV28 and TRBJ2-7, the complete variable domain reads DVKVTQSSRYLVKRTGEKVFLECVQDMDHENMFWYRQDPGLGLRLIYFSYDVKMKEKGDIPEGYSVSREKKERFSLILESASTNQTSMYLCASSSLLAGNLYEQYFGPGTRLTVT.

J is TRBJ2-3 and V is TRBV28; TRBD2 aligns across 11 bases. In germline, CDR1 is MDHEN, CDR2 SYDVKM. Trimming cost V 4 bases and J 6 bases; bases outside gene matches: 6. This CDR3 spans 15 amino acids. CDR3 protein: CASSYLLAGVDTQYF. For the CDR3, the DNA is TGTGCCAGCAGTTACCTACTAGCGGGGGTGGATACGCAGTATTTT.

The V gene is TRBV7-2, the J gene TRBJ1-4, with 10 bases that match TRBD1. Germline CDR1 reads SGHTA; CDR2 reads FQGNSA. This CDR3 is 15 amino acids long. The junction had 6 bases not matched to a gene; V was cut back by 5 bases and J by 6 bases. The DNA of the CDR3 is TGTGCCAGCAGCCCCGGACAGGGGGGATATGAAAAACTGTTTTTT. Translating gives CASSPGQGGYEKLFF.

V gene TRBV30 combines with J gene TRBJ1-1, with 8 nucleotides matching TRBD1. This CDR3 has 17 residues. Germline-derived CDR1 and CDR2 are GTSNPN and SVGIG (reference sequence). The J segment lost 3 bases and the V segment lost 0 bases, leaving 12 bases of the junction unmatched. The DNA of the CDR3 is TGTGCCTGGAGTGTAATTGGGACAGGCTCGCCGTACACTGAAGCTTTCTTT. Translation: CAWSVIGTGSPYTEAFF.

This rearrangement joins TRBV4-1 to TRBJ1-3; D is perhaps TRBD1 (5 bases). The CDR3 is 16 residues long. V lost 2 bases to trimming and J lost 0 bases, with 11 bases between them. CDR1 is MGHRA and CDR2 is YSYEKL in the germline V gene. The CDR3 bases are TGCGCCAGCAGCCAACAGGGTCCTCACTCTGGAAACACCATATATTTT. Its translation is CASSQQGPHSGNTIYF.

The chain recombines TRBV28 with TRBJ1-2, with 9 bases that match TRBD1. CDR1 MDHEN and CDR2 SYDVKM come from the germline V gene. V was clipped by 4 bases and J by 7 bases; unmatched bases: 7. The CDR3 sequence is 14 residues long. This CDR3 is CASSSPGQGFGYTF. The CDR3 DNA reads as TGTGCCAGCAGTTCACCAGGACAGGGGTTTGGCTACACCTTC.

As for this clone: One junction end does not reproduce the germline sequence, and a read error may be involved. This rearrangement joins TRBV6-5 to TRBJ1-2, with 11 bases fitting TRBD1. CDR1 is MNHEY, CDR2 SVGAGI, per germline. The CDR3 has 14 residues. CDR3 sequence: CASNYLDRGPGYTF. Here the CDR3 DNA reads TGTGCCAGCAATTACCTGGACAGGGGGCCTGGCTACACCTTC.

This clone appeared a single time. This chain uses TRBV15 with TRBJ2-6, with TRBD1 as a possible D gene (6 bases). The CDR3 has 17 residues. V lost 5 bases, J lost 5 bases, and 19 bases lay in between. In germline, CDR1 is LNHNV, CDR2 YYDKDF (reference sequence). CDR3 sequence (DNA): TGTGCCACCAGCGGCGGACAGCCCAGACTCAGGGCCAACGTCCTGACTTTC. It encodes CATSGGQPRLRANVLTF.

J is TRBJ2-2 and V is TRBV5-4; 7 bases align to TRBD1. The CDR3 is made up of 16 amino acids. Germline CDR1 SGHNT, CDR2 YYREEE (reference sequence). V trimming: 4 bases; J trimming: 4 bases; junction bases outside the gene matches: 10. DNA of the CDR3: TGTGCCAGCAGCCTCCCTCGACAGGGAGCCACCGGGGAGCTGTTTTTT. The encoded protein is CASSLPRQGATGELFF.

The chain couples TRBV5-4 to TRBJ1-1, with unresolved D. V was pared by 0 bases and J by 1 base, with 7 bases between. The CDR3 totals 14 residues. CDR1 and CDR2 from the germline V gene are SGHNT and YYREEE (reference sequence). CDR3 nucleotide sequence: TGTGCCAGCAGCTTGGGCAGAACGAACACTGAAGCTTTCTTT. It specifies CASSLGRTNTEAFF.

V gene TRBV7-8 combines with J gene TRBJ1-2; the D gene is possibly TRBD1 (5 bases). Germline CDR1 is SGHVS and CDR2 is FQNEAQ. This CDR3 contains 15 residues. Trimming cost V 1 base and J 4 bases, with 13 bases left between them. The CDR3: CASSLEVLGGYGYTF. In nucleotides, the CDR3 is TGTGCCAGCAGCTTAGAAGTTTTGGGGGGCTATGGCTACACCTTC. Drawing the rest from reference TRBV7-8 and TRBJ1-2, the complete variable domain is GAGVSQSPRYKVAKRGQDVALRCDPISGHVSLFWYQQALGQGPEFLTYFQNEAQLDKSGLPSDRFFAERPEGSVSTLKIQRTQQEDSAVYLCASSLEVLGGYGYTFGSGTRLTVV.

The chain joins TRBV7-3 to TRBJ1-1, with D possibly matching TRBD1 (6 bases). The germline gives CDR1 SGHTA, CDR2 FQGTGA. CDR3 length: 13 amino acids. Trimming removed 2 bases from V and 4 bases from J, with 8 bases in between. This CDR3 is CASSLGQFTEAFF. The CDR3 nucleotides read TGTGCCAGCAGCTTAGGACAGTTCACTGAAGCTTTCTTT. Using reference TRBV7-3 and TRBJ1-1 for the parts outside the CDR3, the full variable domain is GAGVSQTPSNKVTEKGKYVELRCDPISGHTALYWYRQSLGQGPEFLIYFQGTGAADDSGLPNDRFFAVRPEGSVSTLKIQRTERGDSAVYLCASSLGQFTEAFFGQGTRLTVV.

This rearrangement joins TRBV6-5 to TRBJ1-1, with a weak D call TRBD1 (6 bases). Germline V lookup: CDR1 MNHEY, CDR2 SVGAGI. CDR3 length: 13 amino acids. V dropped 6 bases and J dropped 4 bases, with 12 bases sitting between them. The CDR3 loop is CASREGGGTEAFF. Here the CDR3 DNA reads TGTGCCAGCAGGGAGGGGGGGGGCACTGAAGCTTTCTTT.